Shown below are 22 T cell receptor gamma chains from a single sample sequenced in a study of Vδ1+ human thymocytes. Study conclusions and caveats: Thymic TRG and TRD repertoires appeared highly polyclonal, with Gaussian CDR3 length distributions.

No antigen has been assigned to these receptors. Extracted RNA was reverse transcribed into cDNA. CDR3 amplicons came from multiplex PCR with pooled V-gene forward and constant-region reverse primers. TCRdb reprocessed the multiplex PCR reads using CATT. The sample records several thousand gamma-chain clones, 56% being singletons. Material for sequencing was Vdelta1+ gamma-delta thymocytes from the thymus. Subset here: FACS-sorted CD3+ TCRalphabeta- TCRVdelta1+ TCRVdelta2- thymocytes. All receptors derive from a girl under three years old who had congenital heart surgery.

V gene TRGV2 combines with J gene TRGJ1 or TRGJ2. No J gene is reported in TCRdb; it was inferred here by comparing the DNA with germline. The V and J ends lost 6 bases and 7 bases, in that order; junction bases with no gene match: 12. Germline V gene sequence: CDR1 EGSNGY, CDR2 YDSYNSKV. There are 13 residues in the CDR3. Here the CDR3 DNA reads TGTGCCACCTGGAAAAACCATACATATAAGAAACTCTTT. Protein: CATWKNHTYKKLF.

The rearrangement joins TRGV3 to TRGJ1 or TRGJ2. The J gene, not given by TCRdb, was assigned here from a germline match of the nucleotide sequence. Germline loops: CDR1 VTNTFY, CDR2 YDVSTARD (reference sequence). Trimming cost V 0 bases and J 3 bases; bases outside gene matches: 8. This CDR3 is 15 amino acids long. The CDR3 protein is CATWDRRGGYYKKLF. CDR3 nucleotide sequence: TGTGCCACCTGGGACAGGCGGGGTGGTTATTATAAGAAACTCTTT.

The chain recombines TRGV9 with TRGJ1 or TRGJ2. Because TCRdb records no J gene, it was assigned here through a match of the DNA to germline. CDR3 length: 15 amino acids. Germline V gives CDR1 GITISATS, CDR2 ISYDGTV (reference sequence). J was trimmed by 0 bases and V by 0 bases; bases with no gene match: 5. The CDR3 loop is CALWEVPPNYYKKLF. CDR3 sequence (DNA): TGTGCCTTGTGGGAGGTGCCCCCGAATTATTATAAGAAACTCTTT.

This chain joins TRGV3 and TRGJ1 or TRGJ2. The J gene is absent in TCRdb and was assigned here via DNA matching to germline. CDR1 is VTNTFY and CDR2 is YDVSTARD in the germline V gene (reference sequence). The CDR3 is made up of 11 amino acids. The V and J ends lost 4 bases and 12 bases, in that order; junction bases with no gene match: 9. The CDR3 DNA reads TGTGCCACCTGGGATGGCCTATGGAAACTCTTT. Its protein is CATWDGLWKLF.

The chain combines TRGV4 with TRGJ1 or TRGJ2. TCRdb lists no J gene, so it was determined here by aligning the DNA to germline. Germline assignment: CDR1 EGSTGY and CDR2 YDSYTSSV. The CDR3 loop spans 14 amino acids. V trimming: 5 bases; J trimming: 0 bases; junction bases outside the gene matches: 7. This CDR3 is CATWACANYYKKLF. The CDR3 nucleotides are TGTGCCACCTGGGCCTGTGCGAATTATTATAAGAAACTCTTT.

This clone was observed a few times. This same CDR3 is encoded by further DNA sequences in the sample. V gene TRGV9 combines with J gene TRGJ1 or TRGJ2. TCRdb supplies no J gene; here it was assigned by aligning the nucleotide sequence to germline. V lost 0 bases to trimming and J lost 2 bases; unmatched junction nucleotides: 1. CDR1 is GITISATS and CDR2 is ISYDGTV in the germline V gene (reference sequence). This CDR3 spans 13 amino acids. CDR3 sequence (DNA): TGTGCCTTGTGGGAGGTGCATTATTATAAGAAACTCTTT. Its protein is CALWEVHYYKKLF.

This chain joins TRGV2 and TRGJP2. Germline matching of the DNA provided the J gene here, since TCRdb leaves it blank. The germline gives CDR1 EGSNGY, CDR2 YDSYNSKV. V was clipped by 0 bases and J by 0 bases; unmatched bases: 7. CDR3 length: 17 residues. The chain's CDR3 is CATWDGPGDSSDWIKTF. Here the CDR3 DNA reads TGTGCCACCTGGGACGGGCCGGGGGATAGTAGTGATTGGATCAAGACGTTT.

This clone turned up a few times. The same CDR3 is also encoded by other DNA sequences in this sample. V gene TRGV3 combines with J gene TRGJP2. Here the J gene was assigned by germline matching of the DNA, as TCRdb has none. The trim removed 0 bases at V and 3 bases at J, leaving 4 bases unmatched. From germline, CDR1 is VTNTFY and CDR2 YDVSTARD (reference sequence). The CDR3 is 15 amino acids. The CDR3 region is CATWDRRGSDWIKTF. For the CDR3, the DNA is TGTGCCACCTGGGACAGGCGGGGTAGTGATTGGATCAAGACGTTT.

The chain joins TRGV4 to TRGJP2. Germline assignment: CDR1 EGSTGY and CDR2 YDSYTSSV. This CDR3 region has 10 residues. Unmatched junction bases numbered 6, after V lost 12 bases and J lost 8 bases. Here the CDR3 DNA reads TGTGCCCCTAGGGATTGGATCAAGACGTTT. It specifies CAPRDWIKTF.

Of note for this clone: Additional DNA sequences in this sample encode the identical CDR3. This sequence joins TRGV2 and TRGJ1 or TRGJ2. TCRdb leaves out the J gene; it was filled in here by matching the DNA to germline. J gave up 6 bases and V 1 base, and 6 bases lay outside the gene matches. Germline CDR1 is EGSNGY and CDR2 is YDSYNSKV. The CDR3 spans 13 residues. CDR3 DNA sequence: TGTGCCACCTGGGACGGCAGGGGTTATAAGAAACTCTTT. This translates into CATWDGRGYKKLF.

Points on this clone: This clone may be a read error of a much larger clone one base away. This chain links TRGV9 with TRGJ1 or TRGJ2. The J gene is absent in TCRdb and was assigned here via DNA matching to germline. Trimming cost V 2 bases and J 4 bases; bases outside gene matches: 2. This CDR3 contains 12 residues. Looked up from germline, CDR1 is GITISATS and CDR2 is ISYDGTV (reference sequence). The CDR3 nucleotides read TGTGCCTTGTGGGAGGAATATTATAAGAAACTCTTT. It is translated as CALWEEYYKKLF.

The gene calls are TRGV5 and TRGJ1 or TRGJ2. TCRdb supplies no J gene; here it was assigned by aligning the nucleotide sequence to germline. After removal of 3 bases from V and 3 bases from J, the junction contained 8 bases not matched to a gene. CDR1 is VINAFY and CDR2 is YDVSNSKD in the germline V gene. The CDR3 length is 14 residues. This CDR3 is CATWDWSSYYKKLF. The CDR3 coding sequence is TGTGCCACCTGGGACTGGTCAAGTTATTATAAGAAACTCTTT.

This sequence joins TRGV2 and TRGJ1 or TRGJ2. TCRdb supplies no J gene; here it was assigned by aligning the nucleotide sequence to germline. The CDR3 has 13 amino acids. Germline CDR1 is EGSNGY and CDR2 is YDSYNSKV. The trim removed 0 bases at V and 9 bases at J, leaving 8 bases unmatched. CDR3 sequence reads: CATWDGPGGKKLF. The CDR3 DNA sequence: TGTGCCACCTGGGACGGGCCAGGTGGTAAGAAACTCTTT.

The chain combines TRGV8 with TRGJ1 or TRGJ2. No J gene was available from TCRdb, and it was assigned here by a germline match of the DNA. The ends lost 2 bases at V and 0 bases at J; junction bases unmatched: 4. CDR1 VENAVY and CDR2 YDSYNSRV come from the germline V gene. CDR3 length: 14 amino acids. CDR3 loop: CATWDIPNYYKKLF. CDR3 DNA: TGTGCCACCTGGGATATACCGAATTATTATAAGAAACTCTTT.

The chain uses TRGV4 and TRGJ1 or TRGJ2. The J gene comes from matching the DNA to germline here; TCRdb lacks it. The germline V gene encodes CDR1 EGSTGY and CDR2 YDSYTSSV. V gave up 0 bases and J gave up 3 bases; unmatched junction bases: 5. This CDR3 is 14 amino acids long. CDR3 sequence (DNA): TGTGCCACCTGGGATGGGAATTTTTATTATAAGAAACTCTTT. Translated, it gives CATWDGNFYYKKLF.

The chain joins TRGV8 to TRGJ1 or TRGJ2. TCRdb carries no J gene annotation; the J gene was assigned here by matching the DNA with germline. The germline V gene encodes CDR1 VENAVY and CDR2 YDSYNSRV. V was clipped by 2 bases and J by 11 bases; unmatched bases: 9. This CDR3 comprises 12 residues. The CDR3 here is CATWDKDGEKLF. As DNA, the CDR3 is TGTGCCACCTGGGATAAGGATGGGGAGAAACTCTTT.

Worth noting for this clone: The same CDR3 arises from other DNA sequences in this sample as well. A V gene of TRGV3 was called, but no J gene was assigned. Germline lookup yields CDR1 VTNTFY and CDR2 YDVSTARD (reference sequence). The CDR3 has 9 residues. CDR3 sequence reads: CATWLGKLF. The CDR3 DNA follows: TGTGCCACCTGGCTGGGGAAACTCTTC.

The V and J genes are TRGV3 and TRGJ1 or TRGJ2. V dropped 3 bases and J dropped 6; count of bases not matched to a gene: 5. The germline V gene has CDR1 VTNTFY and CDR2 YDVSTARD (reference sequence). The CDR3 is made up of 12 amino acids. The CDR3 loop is CATWDLGYKKLF. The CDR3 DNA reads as TGTGCCACCTGGGACTTAGGTTATAAGAAACTCTTT.

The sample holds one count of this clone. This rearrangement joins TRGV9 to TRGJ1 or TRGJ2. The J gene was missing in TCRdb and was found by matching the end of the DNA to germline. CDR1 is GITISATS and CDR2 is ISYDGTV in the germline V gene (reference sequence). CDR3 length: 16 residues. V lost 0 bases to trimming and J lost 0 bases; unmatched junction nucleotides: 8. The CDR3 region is CALWEVHHLNYYKKLF. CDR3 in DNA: TGTGCCTTGTGGGAGGTGCATCACTTGAATTATTATAAGAAACTCTTT.

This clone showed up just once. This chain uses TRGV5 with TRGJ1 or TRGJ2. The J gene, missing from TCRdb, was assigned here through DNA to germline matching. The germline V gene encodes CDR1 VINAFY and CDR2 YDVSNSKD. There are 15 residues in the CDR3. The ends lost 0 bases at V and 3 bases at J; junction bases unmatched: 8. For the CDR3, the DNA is TGTGCCACCTGGGACAGGCCTAGAGGTTATTATAAGAAACTCTTT. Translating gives CATWDRPRGYYKKLF.

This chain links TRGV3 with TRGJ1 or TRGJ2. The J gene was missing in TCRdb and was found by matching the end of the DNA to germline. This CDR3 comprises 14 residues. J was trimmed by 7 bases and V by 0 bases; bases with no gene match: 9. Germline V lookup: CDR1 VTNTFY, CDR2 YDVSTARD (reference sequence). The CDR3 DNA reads TGTGCCACCTGGGACAGGTACGCGCGATATAAGAAACTCTTT. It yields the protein CATWDRYARYKKLF.

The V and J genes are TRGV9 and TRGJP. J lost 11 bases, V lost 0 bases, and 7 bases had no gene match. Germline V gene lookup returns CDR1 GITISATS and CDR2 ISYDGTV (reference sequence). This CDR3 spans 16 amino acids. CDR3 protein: CALWEVVELGKKIKVF. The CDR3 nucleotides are TGTGCCTTGTGGGAGGTGGTGGAGCTGGGCAAAAAAATCAAGGTATTT.